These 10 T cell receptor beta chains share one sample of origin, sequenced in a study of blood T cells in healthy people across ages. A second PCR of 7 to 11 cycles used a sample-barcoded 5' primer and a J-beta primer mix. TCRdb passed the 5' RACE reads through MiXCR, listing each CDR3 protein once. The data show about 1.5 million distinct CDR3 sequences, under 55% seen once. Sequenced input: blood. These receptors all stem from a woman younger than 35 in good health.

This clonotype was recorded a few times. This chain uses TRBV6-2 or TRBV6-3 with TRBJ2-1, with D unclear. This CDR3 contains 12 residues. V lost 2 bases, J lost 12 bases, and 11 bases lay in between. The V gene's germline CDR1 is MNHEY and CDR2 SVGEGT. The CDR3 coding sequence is TGTGCCAGCAGTTACCCTACAATGACGCAGTTCTTC. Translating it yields CASSYPTMTQFF.

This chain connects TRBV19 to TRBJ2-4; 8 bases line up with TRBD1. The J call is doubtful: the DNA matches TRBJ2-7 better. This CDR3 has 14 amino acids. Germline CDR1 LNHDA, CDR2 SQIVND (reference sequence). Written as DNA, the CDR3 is TGTGCCAGTAGTTCGCCAGGGGGCTTCTACGAGCAGTACTTC. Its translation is CASSSPGGFYEQYF.

The CDR3 DNA follows: TGTGCCAGCAGTTTATCGTCAGGGTGGTACGAGCAGTACTTC. This translates into CASSLSSGWYEQYF. The chain is built from TRBV27 and TRBJ2-7; TRBD1 might be the D (5 bases). Germline V gene sequence: CDR1 MNHEY, CDR2 SMNVEV (reference sequence). The ends were cut back, 0 bases at V and 4 bases at J, with 10 bases in the middle. The CDR3 totals 14 residues.

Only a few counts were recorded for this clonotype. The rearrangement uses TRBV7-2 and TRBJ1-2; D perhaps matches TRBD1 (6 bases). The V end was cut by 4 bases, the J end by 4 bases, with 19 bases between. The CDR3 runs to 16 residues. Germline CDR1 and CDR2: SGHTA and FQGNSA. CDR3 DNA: TGTGCCAGCAGCTCGTACTATCCCGACAGGACCTATGGCTACACCTTC. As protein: CASSSYYPDRTYGYTF.

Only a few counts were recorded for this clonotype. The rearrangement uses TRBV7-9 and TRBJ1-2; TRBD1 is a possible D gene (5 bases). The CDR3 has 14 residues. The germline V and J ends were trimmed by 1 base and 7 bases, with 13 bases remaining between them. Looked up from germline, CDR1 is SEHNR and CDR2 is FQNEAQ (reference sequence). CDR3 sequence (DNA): TGTGCCAGCAGCTTAGTCGACAGATGGCTTGGCTACACCTTC. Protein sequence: CASSLVDRWLGYTF.

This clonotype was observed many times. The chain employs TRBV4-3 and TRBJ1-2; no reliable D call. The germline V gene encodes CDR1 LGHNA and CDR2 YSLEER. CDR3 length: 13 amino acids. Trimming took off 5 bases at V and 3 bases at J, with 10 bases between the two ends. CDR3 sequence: CASSLEPHYGYTF. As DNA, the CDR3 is TGCGCCAGCAGCTTAGAACCGCACTATGGCTACACCTTC.

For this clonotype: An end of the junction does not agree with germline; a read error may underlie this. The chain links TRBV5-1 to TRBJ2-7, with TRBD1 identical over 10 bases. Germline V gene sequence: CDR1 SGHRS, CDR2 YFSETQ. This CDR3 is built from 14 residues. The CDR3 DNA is TGCGCCGGCAGCTATGACAGGGGGCTTGAGGAGCAGTACTTC. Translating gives CAGSYDRGLEEQYF.

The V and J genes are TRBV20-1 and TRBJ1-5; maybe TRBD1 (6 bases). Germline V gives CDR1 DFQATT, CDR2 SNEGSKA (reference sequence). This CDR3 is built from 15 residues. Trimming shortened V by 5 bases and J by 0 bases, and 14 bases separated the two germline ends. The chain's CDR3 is CSAFRDKYSNQPQHF. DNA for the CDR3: TGCAGTGCTTTCCGGGACAAATATAGCAATCAGCCCCAGCATTTT.

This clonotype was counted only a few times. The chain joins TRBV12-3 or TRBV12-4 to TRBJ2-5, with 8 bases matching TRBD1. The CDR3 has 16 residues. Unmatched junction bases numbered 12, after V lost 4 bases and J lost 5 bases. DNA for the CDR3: TGTGCCAGCAGTTCCCCCCTAACAGGGGGTTTCGAGACCCAGTACTTC. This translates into CASSSPLTGGFETQYF.

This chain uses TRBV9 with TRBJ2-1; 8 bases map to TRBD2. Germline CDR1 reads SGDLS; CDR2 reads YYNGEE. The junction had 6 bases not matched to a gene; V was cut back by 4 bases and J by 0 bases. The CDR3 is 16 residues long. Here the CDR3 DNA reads TGTGCCAGCAGCACACAAGCGGGAGTCTCCTACAATGAGCAGTTCTTC. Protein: CASSTQAGVSYNEQFF.